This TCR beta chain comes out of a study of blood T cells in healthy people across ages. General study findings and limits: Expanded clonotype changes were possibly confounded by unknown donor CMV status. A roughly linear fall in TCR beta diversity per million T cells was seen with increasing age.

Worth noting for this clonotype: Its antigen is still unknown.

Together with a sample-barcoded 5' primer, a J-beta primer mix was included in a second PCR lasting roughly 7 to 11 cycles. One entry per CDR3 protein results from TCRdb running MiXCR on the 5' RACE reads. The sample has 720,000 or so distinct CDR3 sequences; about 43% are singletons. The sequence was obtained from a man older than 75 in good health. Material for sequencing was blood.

The CDR3 DNA is TGTGCCACCAGCAGAGATCTCCAGGGGGGAGCCAAAAACATTCAGTACTTC. Protein: CATSRDLQGGAKNIQYF. The chain couples TRBV15 to TRBJ2-4; TRBD1 is a possible D gene (7 bases). This CDR3 is built from 17 residues. V was pared by 0 bases and J by 0 bases, with 12 bases between. The germline V gene has CDR1 LNHNV and CDR2 YYDKDF (reference sequence).